Shown below are 27 T cell receptor beta chains from a single sample sequenced in a study of regulatory T cells in long-lasting Graves disease. Sample time point: persistent/refractory GD, antithyroid drugs over 5 years with positive TRAb. Isolated PBMC RNA provided the starting material for the TCR library. Library construction for TCR beta used iRepertoire HTBI primers and Arm-PCR of CDR3 regions. Using its own MiXCR run on the multiplex PCR reads, TCRdb lists one record per CDR3 protein. The sample consists of under 450,000 distinct CDR3 sequences, roughly 20% of them appearing once. The input for sequencing was peripheral blood mononuclear cells (PBMCs), taken when the disease was refractory, from a patient treated with antithyroid drugs. Receptors originate from a woman between 35 and 50 years old with Graves disease.

The V gene is TRBV3-1, the J gene TRBJ1-6, with D perhaps matching TRBD1 (5 bases). The CDR3 contains 16 residues. CDR1 is LGHDT, CDR2 YNNKEL, per germline (reference sequence). Trimming stripped 1 base from V and 3 bases from J, with 10 bases between. CDR3 DNA: TGTGCCAGCAGCCAAGCAGCAGGGTACTATAATTCACCCCTCCACTTT. Translation gives CASSQAAGYYNSPLHF.

The chain joins TRBV27 to TRBJ1-2, with 8 bases fitting TRBD1. Germline CDR1 and CDR2: MNHEY and SMNVEV (reference sequence). V was pared by 2 bases and J by 8 bases, with 10 bases of the junction left unmatched. The CDR3 totals 15 residues. CDR3 sequence reads: CASSLGPTGGLGYTF. The DNA for the CDR3 is TGTGCCAGCAGTTTAGGCCCCACAGGGGGTCTGGGCTACACCTTC.

There are a few counts of this clonotype. The V call is TRBV20-1, the J call TRBJ2-6; 8 bases agree with TRBD1. Germline V gene data show CDR1 as DFQATT and CDR2 as SNEGSKA (reference sequence). This CDR3 has 17 amino acids. J lost 3 bases, V lost 5 bases, and 12 bases had no gene match. The CDR3 sequence is CSAPSPQGAGGANVLTF. The CDR3 DNA follows: TGCAGTGCTCCCAGCCCTCAGGGGGCCGGTGGGGCCAACGTCCTGACTTTC.

This clonotype was seen many times. The chain joins TRBV6-1 to TRBJ2-5; 14 nucleotides agree with TRBD2. CDR3 length: 18 amino acids. Germline V lookup: CDR1 MNHNS, CDR2 SASEGT. The J segment lost 5 bases and the V segment lost 6 bases, leaving 14 bases of the junction unmatched. CDR3: CASRRGTSGSVFKETQYF. CDR3 in DNA: TGTGCCAGCAGACGGGGGACTAGCGGGAGTGTGTTCAAGGAGACCCAGTACTTC.

This clonotype was seen more than once but under ten times. The chain couples TRBV2 to TRBJ2-2, with TRBD2 identical over 16 bases. Germline V gene lookup returns CDR1 SNHLY and CDR2 FYNNEI. V shed 3 bases, J shed 5 bases, and the junction held 9 bases outside the gene matches. The CDR3 is made up of 19 amino acids. The CDR3 DNA sequence: TGTGCCAGCAGTGATAAGGGACTAGCGGGAGGGCGAGAAACCGGGGAGCTGTTTTTT. It yields the protein CASSDKGLAGGRETGELFF.

This clonotype was observed a few times. The CDR3 nucleotides read TGTGCCAGCACCCCACGGGGGTCCTACGAGCAGTACTTC. Protein: CASTPRGSYEQYF. The chain joins TRBV7-9 to TRBJ2-7; D perhaps matches TRBD2 (6 bases). The V end lost 7 bases, the J end lost 1 base, and 11 bases lay between the germline ends. The V gene's germline CDR1 is SEHNR and CDR2 FQNEAQ (reference sequence). This CDR3 region has 13 residues.

The table lists this clonotype with many counts. The chain couples TRBV2 to TRBJ1-4; tentative D call: TRBD1 (5 bases). CDR1 and CDR2 (germline): SNHLY, FYNNEI. The CDR3 consists of 13 residues. Trimming removed 3 bases at V and 8 bases at J, with 10 bases between. The CDR3 region is CASSEARVEKLFF. The CDR3 nucleotides are TGTGCCAGCAGTGAGGCCAGGGTGGAAAAACTGTTTTTT.

The CDR3 sequence: CASSEARGPSYNEQFF. The CDR3, as DNA: TGTGCCAGCAGTGAAGCAAGAGGCCCCTCCTACAATGAGCAGTTCTTC. The V gene is TRBV2, the J gene TRBJ2-1; D call uncertain. V was shortened by 0 bases and J by 0 bases, with 9 bases between the two germline ends. The germline V gene encodes CDR1 SNHLY and CDR2 FYNNEI. This CDR3 has 16 amino acids.

The gene calls are TRBV7-2 and TRBJ2-7; no reliable D call. This CDR3 has 16 residues. Trimming left V 3 bases short and J 9 bases short, with 24 bases between. From germline, CDR1 is SGHTA and CDR2 FQGNSA. CDR3: CASSFVGEPGWNGQYF. CDR3 coding DNA: TGTGCCAGCAGCTTTGTAGGAGAGCCGGGTTGGAACGGGCAGTACTTC.

With regard to this clonotype: The junction differs from germline at one of its ends, possibly a read error. The gene calls are TRBV12-3 or TRBV12-4 and TRBJ2-7, with D unresolved. There are 12 residues in the CDR3. Written as DNA, the CDR3 is TGTGCCAGCAGTCCGCGTCCATACGAGCAGGACTTC. Residues: CASSPRPYEQDF.

The chain links TRBV7-9 to TRBJ1-3, with D hard to call. From germline, CDR1 is SEHNR and CDR2 FQNEAQ (reference sequence). This CDR3 has 13 residues. The V end lost 6 bases, the J end lost 7 bases, and 13 bases lay between the germline ends. The CDR3 DNA reads TGTGCCAGCAGTTCCAAAATCACGAACACCATATATTTT. It specifies CASSSKITNTIYF.

The rearrangement uses TRBV7-9 and TRBJ2-1, with D perhaps TRBD2 (6 bases). Deletions cut 3 bases from V and 5 bases from J, with 8 bases between. The CDR3 loop spans 13 amino acids. Germline loops: CDR1 SEHNR, CDR2 FQNEAQ (reference sequence). CDR3 residues: CASSFGGDNEQFF. CDR3 nucleotides: TGTGCCAGCAGCTTTGGCGGGGACAATGAGCAGTTCTTC.

J is TRBJ2-1 and V is TRBV20-1, with D hard to call. The ends were cut back, 3 bases at V and 1 base at J, with 10 bases in the middle. The CDR3 consists of 14 residues. Germline CDR1 and CDR2: DFQATT and SNEGSKA (reference sequence). The CDR3 DNA follows: TGCAGTGCTAGTGTCTGGCGGTCCTACAATGAGCAGTTCTTC. Its translation: CSASVWRSYNEQFF.

In this sample, this clonotype turned up many times. This chain uses TRBV6-1 with TRBJ2-7; D is uncertain. This CDR3 region has 14 residues. Trimming left V 6 bases short and J 0 bases short, with 12 bases between. Germline loops: CDR1 MNHNS, CDR2 SASEGT. CDR3 bases: TGTGCCAGCAGCCCGCGGCGGAGCTCCTACGAGCAGTACTTC. Translation: CASSPRRSSYEQYF.

The V gene is TRBV19, the J gene TRBJ2-7; TRBD2 agrees at 8 bases. Germline CDR1 and CDR2: LNHDA and SQIVND (reference sequence). The CDR3 has 15 residues. V trimming: 6 bases; J trimming: 7 bases; junction bases outside the gene matches: 14. The CDR3: CASRPGRSGSFEQYF. CDR3 bases: TGTGCCAGTAGACCCGGGAGGAGCGGGAGTTTTGAGCAGTACTTC.

The chain has TRBV7-2 and TRBJ1-3; D is undetermined. Trimming cost V 5 bases and J 0 bases, with 8 bases left between them. There are 14 residues in the CDR3. In germline, CDR1 is SGHTA, CDR2 FQGNSA. CDR3: CASSDQSSGNTIYF. CDR3 bases: TGTGCCAGCAGCGACCAGAGCTCTGGAAACACCATATATTTT.

This clonotype showed up just a few times. This sequence joins TRBV6-2 or TRBV6-3 and TRBJ2-4, with unresolved D. Germline V gene sequence: CDR1 MNHEY, CDR2 SVGEGT. The CDR3 has 16 amino acids. Trimming pared 0 bases from V and 12 bases from J, leaving 21 bases between. The CDR3, as DNA: TGTGCCAGCAGTTACTCCAAGACCCATGTGGCTAACTCTCAGTACTTC. Amino acid sequence: CASSYSKTHVANSQYF.

As regards this clonotype: A read error may explain this, as a much larger clone is one base away. V gene TRBV20-1 combines with J gene TRBJ1-2; possible D gene TRBD1, 6 bases. Trimming left V 0 bases short and J 2 bases short, with 10 bases between. CDR3 length equals 14 residues. Looked up from germline, CDR1 is DFQATT and CDR2 is SNEGSKA (reference sequence). Here the CDR3 reads CSARDGGANYGYTF. In DNA form, the CDR3 reads TGCAGTGCTAGAGACGGGGGCGCAAACTATGGCTACACCTTC.

This clonotype was counted many times. The rearrangement uses TRBV12-3 or TRBV12-4 and TRBJ1-4, with TRBD1 as a possible D gene (5 bases). Trimming left V 4 bases short and J 7 bases short, with 19 bases between. CDR3 length: 16 residues. As DNA, the CDR3 is TGTGCCAGCAGTTCGCCCGGGGGGGAAGGTGGTGAAAAACTGTTTTTT. It specifies CASSSPGGEGGEKLFF.

This clonotype has at least ten counts. The chain joins TRBV28 to TRBJ2-7; TRBD1 aligns across 8 bases. Trimming took 4 bases from V and 2 from J; bases not matched to a gene: 7. CDR3 size: 15 residues. Germline values: CDR1 MDHEN, CDR2 SYDVKM. The CDR3 reads CASSSGGENAYEQYF. Here the CDR3 DNA reads TGTGCCAGCAGTTCAGGGGGCGAAAACGCCTACGAGCAGTACTTC.

This clonotype was counted ten times or more. The chain uses TRBV28 and TRBJ1-2, with TRBD1 matching over 8 bases. The V segment lost 6 bases and the J segment 0 bases; nucleotides outside the gene matches: 9. Germline V gene lookup returns CDR1 MDHEN and CDR2 SYDVKM. The CDR3 runs 16 residues. CDR3 loop: CASRLPGGSSNYGYTF. The CDR3 coding sequence is TGTGCCAGCAGACTGCCAGGGGGCTCTTCTAACTATGGCTACACCTTC.

The chain uses TRBV28 and TRBJ2-2, with 10 bases that match TRBD2. This CDR3 contains 19 residues. V was clipped by 0 bases and J by 5 bases; unmatched bases: 12. CDR1 and CDR2 from the germline V gene are MDHEN and SYDVKM. CDR3 sequence: CASSLWASGSSTGTGELFF. DNA for the CDR3: TGTGCCAGCAGTTTATGGGCTAGCGGGAGTAGTACAGGAACCGGGGAGCTGTTTTTT.

The V call is TRBV28, the J call TRBJ2-7; 8 bases match TRBD2. From germline, CDR1 is MDHEN and CDR2 SYDVKM. V was clipped by 6 bases and J by 4 bases; unmatched bases: 17. The CDR3 has 17 residues. The DNA of the CDR3 is TGTGCCAGCAGCCTGACTGGCGCCGGGACTAGAAGGTACGAGCAGTACTTC. Amino acids: CASSLTGAGTRRYEQYF.

The chain has TRBV20-1 and TRBJ2-5, with D perhaps TRBD2 (6 bases). Trimming took 5 bases from V and 5 from J, leaving 9 bases between them. CDR1 and CDR2 (germline): DFQATT, SNEGSKA (reference sequence). This CDR3 contains 11 residues. The CDR3 is CSAWDFETQYF. CDR3 nucleotide sequence: TGCAGTGCTTGGGACTTTGAGACCCAGTACTTC.

This clonotype was counted ten times or more. The chain uses TRBV28 and TRBJ2-5; TRBD2 aligns across 11 bases. The germline CDR1 and CDR2 sequences are MDHEN and SYDVKM. The length of the CDR3 is 15 residues. The V gene end was trimmed by 4 bases and the J gene end by 7 bases; junction bases not matched to a gene: 8. CDR3 nucleotides: TGTGCCAGCAGTTCGATAGCGGGAGGGCCCCCGACCCAGTACTTC. It codes for CASSSIAGGPPTQYF.

This clonotype came up many times. This rearrangement joins TRBV5-8 to TRBJ1-4, with D hard to call. The CDR3 contains 15 residues. V was trimmed by 4 bases and J by 4 bases, leaving 14 bases between them. Per the germline V gene, CDR1 is SGHTS and CDR2 is YDEGEE. The CDR3 reads CASSPAGLFNEKLFF. DNA for the CDR3: TGTGCCAGCAGCCCTGCCGGACTTTTTAATGAAAAACTGTTTTTT.

For the CDR3, the DNA is TGTGCCAGTAGGGAACCCACAGGGATTCAGCCCCAGCATTTT. Residues: CASREPTGIQPQHF. This chain links TRBV19 with TRBJ1-5, with D perhaps matching TRBD1 (6 bases). Germline CDR1 LNHDA, CDR2 SQIVND (reference sequence). The CDR3 is 14 residues long. V was shortened by 6 bases and J by 6 bases, with 15 bases between the two germline ends.